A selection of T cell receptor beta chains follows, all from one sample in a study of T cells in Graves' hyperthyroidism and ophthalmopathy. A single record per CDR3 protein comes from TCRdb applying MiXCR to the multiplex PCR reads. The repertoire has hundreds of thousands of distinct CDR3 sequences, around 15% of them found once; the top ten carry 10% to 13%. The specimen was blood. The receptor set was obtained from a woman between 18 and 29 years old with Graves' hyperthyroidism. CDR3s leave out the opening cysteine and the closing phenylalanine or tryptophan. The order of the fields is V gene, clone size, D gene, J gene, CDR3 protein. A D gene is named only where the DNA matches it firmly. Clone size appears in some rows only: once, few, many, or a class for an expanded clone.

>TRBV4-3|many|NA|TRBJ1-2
ASSQDPSGFYYGYT
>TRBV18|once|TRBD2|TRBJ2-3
ASSVEREGPRTDTQY
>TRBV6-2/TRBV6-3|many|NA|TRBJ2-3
ASRNYRGRQGKDTQY
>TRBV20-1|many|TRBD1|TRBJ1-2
SARNRGPNYGYT
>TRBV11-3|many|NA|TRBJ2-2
ASSAGSGDTGELF
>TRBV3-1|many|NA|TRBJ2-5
ASSTLTVQETQY
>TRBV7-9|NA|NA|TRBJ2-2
ASTPGGIGGELF
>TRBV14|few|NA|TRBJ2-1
ASSQGFQGGNEQF
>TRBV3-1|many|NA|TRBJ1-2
ASSQGMRKAAT
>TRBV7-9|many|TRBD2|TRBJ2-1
ASRDELSGSSYNEQF
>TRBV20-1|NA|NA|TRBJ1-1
SAGGGGGTEAF
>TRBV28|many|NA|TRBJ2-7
ASRPGSWQGTSYEQY
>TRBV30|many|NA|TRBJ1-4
AWSPRQQQLLNEKLF
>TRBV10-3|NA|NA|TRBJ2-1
AISESILAAFNEQF
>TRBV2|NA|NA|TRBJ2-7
ASRDHWGERVAYEQY
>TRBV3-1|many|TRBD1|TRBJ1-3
ASSQEGTGGNTIY
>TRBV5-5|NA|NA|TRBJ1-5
ASSFRRDTRSQPQH
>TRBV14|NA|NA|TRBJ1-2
ASSLYPSPVMDYGYT
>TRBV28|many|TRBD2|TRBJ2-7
ASWGGHVYEQY
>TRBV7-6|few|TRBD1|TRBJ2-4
ASSKTQGTNIQY
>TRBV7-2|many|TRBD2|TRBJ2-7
ASSTLALGYEQY
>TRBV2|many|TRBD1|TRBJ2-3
ASFTGGLMADTQY
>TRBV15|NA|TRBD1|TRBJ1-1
ATSNLDRGDTEAF
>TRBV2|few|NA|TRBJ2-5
ASSGAWGETQY
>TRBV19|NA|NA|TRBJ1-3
ASRPSVSSGNTIY
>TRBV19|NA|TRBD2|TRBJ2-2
ASSPLGLRRGSTGELF
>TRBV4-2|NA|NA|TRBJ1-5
ASSQDRTVNQPQH
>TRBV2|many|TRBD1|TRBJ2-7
ASSITGGHEQY
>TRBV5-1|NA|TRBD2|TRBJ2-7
ASSLSYPSGVGYEQY
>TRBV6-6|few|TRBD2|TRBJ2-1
ASSYSGAGVGEQF
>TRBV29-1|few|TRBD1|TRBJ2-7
SAQGAVGYEQY
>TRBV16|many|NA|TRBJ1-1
ASSQRVQGNTEAF
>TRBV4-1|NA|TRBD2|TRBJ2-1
ASKVRTSGSNEQF
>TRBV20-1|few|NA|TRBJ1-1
SARHNRQNTEAF
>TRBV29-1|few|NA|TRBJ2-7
SVRGAAGEQY
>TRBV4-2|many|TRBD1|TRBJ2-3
ASSQDRGDRGVGDTQY
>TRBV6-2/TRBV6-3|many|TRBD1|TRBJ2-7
ASRTGWPREQY
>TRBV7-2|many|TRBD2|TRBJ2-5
ASSLGSLAGVGETQY
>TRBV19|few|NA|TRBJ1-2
ASSMVGNGYT
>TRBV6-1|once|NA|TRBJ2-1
ATTSYRTDEQF
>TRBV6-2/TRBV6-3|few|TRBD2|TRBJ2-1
ATTPGLAGAYEQF
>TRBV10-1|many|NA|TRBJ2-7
ASSSGTTEQY
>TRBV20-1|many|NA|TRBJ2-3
SASLGMSDTQY
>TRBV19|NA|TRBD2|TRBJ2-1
ASSKGLAPYNEQF
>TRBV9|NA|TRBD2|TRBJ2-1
ASSWGGDSYNEQF
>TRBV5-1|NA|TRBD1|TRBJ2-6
ASSLGAQGAYRWSGANVLT
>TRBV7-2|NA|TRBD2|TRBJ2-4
ASSLGGTSGRGGLGNIQY
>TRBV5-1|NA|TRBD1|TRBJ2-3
ASSLDGTGYGTQY
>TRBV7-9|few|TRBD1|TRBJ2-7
ASSQLPSGTGFYEQY
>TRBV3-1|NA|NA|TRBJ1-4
ASSYGTDNEKLF
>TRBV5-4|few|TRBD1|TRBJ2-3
ASSPRGQTFTDTQY
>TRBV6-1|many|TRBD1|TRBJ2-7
ASPLGQGTFYEQY
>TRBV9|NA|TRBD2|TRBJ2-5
ASSGASTLAGEETQY
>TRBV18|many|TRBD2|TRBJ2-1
ASSPPIGGDEQF
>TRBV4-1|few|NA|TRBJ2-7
ASSVSKNYEQY
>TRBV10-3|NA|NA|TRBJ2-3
AIRGQSVGDTQY
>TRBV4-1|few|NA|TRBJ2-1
ASSQGERASSYNEQF
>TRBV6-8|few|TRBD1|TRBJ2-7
ASSYARGLGAYEQY